This T cell receptor (beta chain) was profiled in a study of human T cells and chemical hapten exposure (dated by TCRdb to the early 2020s). Broadly, across the study: For sensitization, 2% DPC in acetone was applied to an approximately 2 cm by approximately 2 cm area of upper inner arm skin. Libraries were pooled for sequencing, and per-sample TCR yields varied mainly because of small differences in library volumes within the pool. Patch testing was performed on the upper back with Finn chambers containing 0.01% DPC, and the patch tests were scored after 6 days according to International Contact Dermatitis Research Group standards. About 30 alopecia patients provided blood for TCR sequencing at one to four time points (pre-sensitization, 2, 6 and 24 weeks). The patient cohort, mostly female, included alopecia areata with under or over 50% scalp involvement, alopecia totalis and alopecia universalis. Throughout the study period of 20 to 30 weeks, patients also received therapeutic DPC doses to the scalp every week. Peripheral blood TCR repertoire changes were tracked in vivo in alopecia patients during primary and secondary sensitization to the hapten diphenylcyclopropenone (DPC). Blood samples were taken from patients before sensitization (week 0) and at 2, 6 and about 24 weeks after DPC sensitization. Here is what the overall study found, with its caveats: Compared with pre-sensitization or healthy control sets, expanded TCRs formed significantly more large CDR3 similarity clusters, which is consistent with antigen-driven responses. A positive correlation was found between the number of PT1 expanded TCRs and patch test score, with significance reached at thresholds 8, 16 and 32 but not 4. Alopecia, a presumed autoimmune disease, was present in all patients, so the immune response of the patients might differ from that of healthy individuals. After repeated subsampling, the strength of the expansion versus patch-test correlation and the threshold at which it became significant changed. The number of TCRs above 1 in 1000 frequency did not change with DPC sensitization; there was no evidence of global repertoire structure alterations.

Libraries were constructed by RACE. The run used a NextSeq 500. During library preparation, unique molecular identifiers were attached to individual cDNA molecules so that TCRs could be counted in a quantitative, reproducible way. For every blood RNA sample, sequencing covered both the TCR alpha and TCR beta chains. In the paper's pipeline: A median of about 87,000 TCRs per sample was observed, with a range of about 23,224 to 690,600. V, J and CDR3 annotation of the TCR reads was performed with the Decombinator software suite. For PS versus PT1 abundance plots, all samples were subsampled to the same number of TCRs (28,000). TCRs were defined as expanded if absent before sensitization and observed at least eight times at the 2-week time point. TCRdb's own reprocessing of the public reads used fastp at Q25 and MiXCR and kept productive beta chains. Records with the same CDR3 protein are collapsed into one entry carrying the most frequent genes and DNA. It is TCRdb's table, rather than the study itself, that gives the V and J calls and clone size. Within this sample are some 74,000 distinct CDR3 sequences, with 13% to 15% of them counted one time only. The ten largest clones capture around 4.2% of the sample.

The time point label corresponds to: pre-sensitization, week 0. The treatment or condition label, read with the paper, signifies: therapeutic diphenylcyclopropenone sensitization with weekly scalp DPC. At each patch-test visit, blood was drawn before the patch test was applied. To be eligible, patients had to be aged 18 to 70, diagnosed with alopecia and judged suitable for DPC therapy, while pregnant patients were excluded. Total RNA was extracted from unfractionated whole blood that had been collected in Tempus Blood RNA tubes. V loses 1 base, J loses 2 bases, and the germline ends lie 5 bases apart. The CDR3 measures 13 amino acids from cysteine to phenylalanine. The retained sequence is limited to the CDR3, 39 bases, with the frame set at the first base. From the germline V gene, CDR1 is SGHAT and CDR2 is FQNNGV. This clonotype has at least ten counts. Its antigen is not yet known. Base qualities are not provided; no much larger clone lies one nucleotide away.

The chain joins TRBV11-2 to TRBJ2-5; the D gene is unclear. The source material was whole blood, sampled in connection with sensitization to the hapten diphenylcyclopropenone (DPC). The TCR originated in a woman between 50 and 59 years old with alopecia areata. Some clones in this sample may be carry-over from other donors' samples. The base sequence is TGTGCCAGCAGCTTAGGAGGTCAAGAGACCCAGTACTTC. Its amino acids are CASSLGGQETQYF.